This note documents a single TCR beta chain sequence. A second 7 to 11 cycle PCR used barcoded and J-beta primers. TCRdb used MiXCR to reprocess the 5' RACE reads, holding one entry per CDR3 protein. The data hold under 1,100,000 distinct CDR3 sequences, with under 30% observed a single time. This record comes from a study of blood T cells in healthy people across ages. Germline-derived CDR1 and CDR2 are MDHEN and SYDVKM. The V gene lost 3 bases and the J gene lost 3 bases, with 14 bases spanning the gap. There are 15 residues in the CDR3. The same specimen was also included in a second study, on T cells of mothers and their children. According to that study: For related and unrelated pairs alike, thymic selection shapes TCR recombination output similarly.

The sequence came from a girl aged 2 to 9 in good health. This chain joins TRBV28 and TRBJ2-5, with D unclear. The sample comprised blood. As DNA, the CDR3 is TGTGCCAGCAGTTTGAGGTGGTCAGAAGAAGAGACCCAGTACTTC. Its translation is CASSLRWSEEETQYF. Combining the CDR3 with reference TRBV28 and TRBJ2-5 gives the whole variable domain DVKVTQSSRYLVKRTGEKVFLECVQDMDHENMFWYRQDPGLGLRLIYFSYDVKMKEKGDIPEGYSVSREKKERFSLILESASTNQTSMYLCASSLRWSEEETQYFGPGTRLLVL.